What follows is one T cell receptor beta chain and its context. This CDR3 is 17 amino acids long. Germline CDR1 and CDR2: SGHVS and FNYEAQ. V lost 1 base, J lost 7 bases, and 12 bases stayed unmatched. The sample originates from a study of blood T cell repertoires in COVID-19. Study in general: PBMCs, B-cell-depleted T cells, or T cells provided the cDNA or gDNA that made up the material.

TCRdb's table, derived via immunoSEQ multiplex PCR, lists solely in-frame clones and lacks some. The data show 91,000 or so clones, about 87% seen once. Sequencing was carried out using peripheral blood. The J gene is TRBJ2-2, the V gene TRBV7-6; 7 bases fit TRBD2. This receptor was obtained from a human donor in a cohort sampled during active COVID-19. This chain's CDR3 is CASSLVTAGIEFGELFF. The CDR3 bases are TGTGCCAGCAGCTTAGTTACAGCGGGAATTGAATTCGGGGAGCTGTTTTTT. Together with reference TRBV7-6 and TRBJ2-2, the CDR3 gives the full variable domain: GAGVSQSPRYKVTKRGQDVALRCDPISGHVSLYWYRQALGQGPEFLTYFNYEAQQDKSGLPNDRFSAERPEGSISTLTIQRTEQRDSAMYRCASSLVTAGIEFGELFFGEGSRLTVL.